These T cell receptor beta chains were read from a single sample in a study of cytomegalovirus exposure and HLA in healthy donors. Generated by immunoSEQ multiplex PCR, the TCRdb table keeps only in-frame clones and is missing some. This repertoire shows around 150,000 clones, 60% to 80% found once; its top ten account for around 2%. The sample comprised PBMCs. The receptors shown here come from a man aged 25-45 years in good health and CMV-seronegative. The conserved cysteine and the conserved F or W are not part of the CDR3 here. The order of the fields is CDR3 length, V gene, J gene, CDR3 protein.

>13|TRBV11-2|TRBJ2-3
ASSRGAVRTDTQY
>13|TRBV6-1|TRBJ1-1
ASKSLGLGDTEAF
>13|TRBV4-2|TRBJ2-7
ASSQAGGPFYEQY
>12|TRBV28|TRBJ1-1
ASSLGQINTEAF
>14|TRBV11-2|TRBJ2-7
ASSSPRDRAPYEQY
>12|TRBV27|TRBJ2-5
ASSLSGHGETQY
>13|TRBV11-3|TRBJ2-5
ASSIRDSQEETQY
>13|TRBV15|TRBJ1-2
ATSRTLQGERGYT
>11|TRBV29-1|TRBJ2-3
SVEIGGPDTQY
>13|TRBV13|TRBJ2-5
ASTSSQGAWETQY
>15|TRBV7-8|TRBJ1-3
ASSLGNRENSGNTIY
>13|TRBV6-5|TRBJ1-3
ASRHDRASGNTIY
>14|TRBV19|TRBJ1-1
ASSSWTGVMNTEAF
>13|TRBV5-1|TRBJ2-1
ASSLGLAGVVEQF
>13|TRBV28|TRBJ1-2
ASSSSGQFIYGYT
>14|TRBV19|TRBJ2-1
ASSSLPGQMENEQF
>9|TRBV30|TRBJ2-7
AWSASYEQY
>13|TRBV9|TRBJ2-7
ASSVGSTGWDEQY
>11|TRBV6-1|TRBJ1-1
ASCRAMNTEAF
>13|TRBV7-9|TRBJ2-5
ASFEAGGMAETQY
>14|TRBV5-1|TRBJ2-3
ASSLGTSGRADTQY
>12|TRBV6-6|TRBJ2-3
ASTEAGSTDTQY
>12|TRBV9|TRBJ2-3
ASSSQGFADTQY
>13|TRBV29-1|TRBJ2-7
SVGSTAQGIYEQY
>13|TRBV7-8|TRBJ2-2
ASSRTGGNTGELF
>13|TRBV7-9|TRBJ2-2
ASSLGQGSTGELF
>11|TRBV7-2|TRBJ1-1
ASSLVVAGEAF
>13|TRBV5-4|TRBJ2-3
ASSLFGTGPDTQY
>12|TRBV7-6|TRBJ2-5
ASSPNGSGETQY
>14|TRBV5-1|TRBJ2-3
ASSTGTGGGTDTQY
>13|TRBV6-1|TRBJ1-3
ASSEHRSAGNTIY
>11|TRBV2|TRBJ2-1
ASIGVPYNEQF
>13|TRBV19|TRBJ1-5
ASKGAGRSNQPQH
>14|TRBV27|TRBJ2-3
ASSPSPSQSTDTQY
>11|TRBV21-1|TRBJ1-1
ASMQGQFTEAF
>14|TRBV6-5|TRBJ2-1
ASSYQPSGGYNEQF
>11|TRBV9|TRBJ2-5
ASSQGAGETQY
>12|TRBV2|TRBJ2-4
ASSARPGLNIQY
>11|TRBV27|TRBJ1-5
ASSLKANQPQH
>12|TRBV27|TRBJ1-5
ASSLWGGDQPQH
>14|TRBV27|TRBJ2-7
ASSNGLAGPSYEQY
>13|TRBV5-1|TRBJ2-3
ASSFPSGSTDTQY
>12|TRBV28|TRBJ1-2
ASNVQGANYGYT
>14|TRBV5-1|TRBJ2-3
ASSLAVTGDTDTQY
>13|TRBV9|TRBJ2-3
ASSVTSGRGDTQY
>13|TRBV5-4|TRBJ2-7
ASSFPSGSSYEQY
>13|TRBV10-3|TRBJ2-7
ASRIGDRASNEQY
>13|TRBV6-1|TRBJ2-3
ASRGRGTGTDTQY
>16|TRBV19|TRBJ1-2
ASSIDLAWTPTDYGYT
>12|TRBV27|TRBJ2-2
ARPSATYTGELF
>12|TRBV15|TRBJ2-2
ATSRDRGSGELF
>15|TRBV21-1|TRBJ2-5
ASSKGPGLAGGETQY
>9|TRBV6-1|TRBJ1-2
ASSDGVGYT
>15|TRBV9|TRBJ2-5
ASSPGRSGRAGETQY
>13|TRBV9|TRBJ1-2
ASSVAGGRNYGYT